This entry features one T cell receptor (beta chain) sequence. The identical CDR3 is also encoded by other nucleotide sequences in the sample. CDR1 is SGHRS and CDR2 is YFSETQ in the germline V gene. The CDR3 has 15 residues. V gave up 0 bases and J gave up 0 bases, with 6 bases separating them. Original methodology: Reference gene primers were amplified, and this amplification served to estimate nucleated cell counts. This table comes from immunoSEQ multiplex PCR, and its TCRdb copy is limited to in-frame clones, with some not included. The V and J calls and the clone size are those of that table, but D and trimming were determined from the DNA. Of about 250,000 clones in the sample, roughly 90% were seen once. The data belong to a study of blood T cell repertoires in COVID-19. At the level of the study: Italy, Spain and the United States were the sources of the convalescent and acute COVID-19 samples. The analysed material was cDNA or gDNA that came from T cells, B-cell-depleted T cells, or PBMCs.

This chain uses TRBV5-1 with TRBJ1-4; weak D call: TRBD1 (5 bases). Material for sequencing was peripheral blood. This sequence was found in a woman aged 30 to 39 with acute or convalescent COVID-19. The CDR3 coding sequence is TGCGCCAGCAGCTTGGTAGGGGCAACTAATGAAAAACTGTTTTTT. Encoded protein: CASSLVGATNEKLFF.